The clone carrying this T cell receptor beta chain was observed a few times. These data are taken from a study of Graves' ophthalmopathy and Graves' hyperthyroidism. TCR beta CDR3 regions were amplified from RNA transcripts. HTBI primers primed a first-round RT-PCR, and a second-round multiplex PCR followed. Using its own MiXCR run on the multiplex PCR reads, TCRdb lists one record per CDR3 protein. Found here are more than 1,000,000 distinct CDR3 sequences, about 40% of them singletons; the top ten hold more than 9.5%. V was pared by 3 bases and J by 6 bases, with 15 bases of the junction left unmatched. Germline CDR1 reads SGHTA; CDR2 reads FQGTGA. The CDR3 contains 17 residues.

Sequences were obtained from peripheral blood or thyroid tissue (not recorded which). This TCR was sampled from an adult man with Graves' hyperthyroidism. The rearrangement links TRBV7-3 to TRBJ2-5, with 8 bases aligning to TRBD2. CDR3 region: CASSLESSSGRLKTQYF. The CDR3, as DNA: TGTGCCAGCAGCTTGGAATCTTCGAGCGGGAGATTAAAGACCCAGTACTTC.